The clone carrying this T cell receptor (beta chain) was detected only once. What it recognizes is unknown. The data were obtained in a study of cytomegalovirus exposure and HLA in healthy donors. Findings and limits, study-wide: The authors confirmed in vitro that three CMV-associated chains were specific for CMV antigens.

Use of 60 Vbeta and 13 Jbeta primers characterized the PCR. Some clones are missing from TCRdb's copy, which holds only in-frame ones; the method was immunoSEQ multiplex PCR. The repertoire consists of over 150,000 clones, with approximately 80% occurring once and the leading ten covering roughly 1.3%. Germline lookup yields CDR1 SQVTM and CDR2 ANQGSEA. Trimming removed 6 bases from V and 5 bases from J, with 11 bases in between. This CDR3 contains 12 residues. Specimen: PBMCs. The chain links TRBV29-1 to TRBJ1-5, with D perhaps TRBD1 (6 bases). This TCR was recovered from a woman aged 50 to 65 in good health and CMV-seronegative. CDR3 coding DNA: TGCAGCGTGGGGGACACCTATCAGCCCCAGCATTTT. This sequence encodes CSVGDTYQPQHF.